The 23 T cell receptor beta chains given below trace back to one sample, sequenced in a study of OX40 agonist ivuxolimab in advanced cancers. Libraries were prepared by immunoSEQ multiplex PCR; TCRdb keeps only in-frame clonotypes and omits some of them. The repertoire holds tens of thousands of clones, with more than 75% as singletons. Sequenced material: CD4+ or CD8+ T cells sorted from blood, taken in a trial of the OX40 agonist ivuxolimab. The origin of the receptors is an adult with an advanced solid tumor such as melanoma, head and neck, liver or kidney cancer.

In DNA form, the CDR3 reads TGTGCCAGCAGCTATGCCGGGACCACCAAAAACATTCAGTACTTC. Protein: CASSYAGTTKNIQYF. The rearrangement joins TRBV5-6 to TRBJ2-4; D possibly uses TRBD1 or TRBD2 (5 bases each). V was trimmed by 3 bases and J by 2 bases, leaving 12 bases between them. This CDR3 is built from 15 residues. CDR1 and CDR2 from the germline V gene are SGHDT and YYEEEE.

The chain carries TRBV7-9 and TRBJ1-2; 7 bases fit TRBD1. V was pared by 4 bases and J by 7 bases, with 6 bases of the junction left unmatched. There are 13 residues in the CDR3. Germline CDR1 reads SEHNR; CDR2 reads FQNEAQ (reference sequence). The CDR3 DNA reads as TGTGCCAGCAGCTATGAAGACAGGGCTGGCTACACCTTC. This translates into CASSYEDRAGYTF.

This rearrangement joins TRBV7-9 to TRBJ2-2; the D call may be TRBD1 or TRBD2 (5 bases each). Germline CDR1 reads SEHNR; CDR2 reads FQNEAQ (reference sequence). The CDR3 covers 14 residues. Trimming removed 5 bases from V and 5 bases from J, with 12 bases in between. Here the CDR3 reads CASSTTEGTGELFF. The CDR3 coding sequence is TGTGCCAGCAGCACCACTGAGGGGACCGGGGAGCTGTTTTTT.

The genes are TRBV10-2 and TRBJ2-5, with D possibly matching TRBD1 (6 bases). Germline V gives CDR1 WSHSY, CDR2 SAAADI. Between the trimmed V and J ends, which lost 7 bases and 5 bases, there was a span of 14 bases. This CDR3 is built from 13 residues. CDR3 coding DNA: TGCGCCAGCAAGACGGCGAGGGGGGAGACCCAGTACTTC. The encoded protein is CASKTARGETQYF.

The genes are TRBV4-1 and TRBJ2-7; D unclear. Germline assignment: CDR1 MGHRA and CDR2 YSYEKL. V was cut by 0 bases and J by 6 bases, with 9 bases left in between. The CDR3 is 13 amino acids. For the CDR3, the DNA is TGCGCCAGCAGCCAAGACCCCTCGGTCGAGCAGTACTTC. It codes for CASSQDPSVEQYF.

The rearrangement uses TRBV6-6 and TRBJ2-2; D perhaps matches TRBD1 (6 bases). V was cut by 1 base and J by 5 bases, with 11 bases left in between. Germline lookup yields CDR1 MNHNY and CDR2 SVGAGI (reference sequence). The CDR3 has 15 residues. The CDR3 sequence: CASSYYITGTGELFF. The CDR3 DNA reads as TGTGCCAGCAGTTACTACATTACAGGGACCGGGGAGCTGTTTTTT.

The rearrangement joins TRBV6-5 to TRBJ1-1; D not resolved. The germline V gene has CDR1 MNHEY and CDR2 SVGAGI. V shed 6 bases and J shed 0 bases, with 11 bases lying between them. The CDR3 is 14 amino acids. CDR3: CASSPGGMNTEAFF. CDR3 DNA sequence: TGTGCCAGCAGCCCAGGAGGAATGAACACTGAAGCTTTCTTT.

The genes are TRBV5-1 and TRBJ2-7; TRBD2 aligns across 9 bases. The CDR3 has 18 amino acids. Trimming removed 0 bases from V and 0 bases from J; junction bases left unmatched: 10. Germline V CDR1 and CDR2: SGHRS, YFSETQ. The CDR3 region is CASSLVWVAGGSSYEQYF. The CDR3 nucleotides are TGCGCCAGCAGCTTGGTTTGGGTTGCGGGAGGGAGCTCCTACGAGCAGTACTTC.

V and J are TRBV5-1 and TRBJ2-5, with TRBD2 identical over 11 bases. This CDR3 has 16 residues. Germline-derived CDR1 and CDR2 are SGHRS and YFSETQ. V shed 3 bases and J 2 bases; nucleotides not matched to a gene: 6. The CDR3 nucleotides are TGCGCCAGCAGCTCACTAGCGGGAGAGATACAAGAGACCCAGTACTTC. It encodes CASSSLAGEIQETQYF.

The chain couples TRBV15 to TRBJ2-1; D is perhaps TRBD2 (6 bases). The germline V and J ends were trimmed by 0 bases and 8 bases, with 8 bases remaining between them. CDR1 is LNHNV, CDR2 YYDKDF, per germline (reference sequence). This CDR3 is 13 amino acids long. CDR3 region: CATSRDGGDEQFF. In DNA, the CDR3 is TGTGCCACCAGCAGAGACGGGGGTGATGAGCAGTTCTTC. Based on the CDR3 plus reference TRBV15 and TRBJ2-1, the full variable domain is DAMVIQNPRYQVTQFGKPVTLSCSQTLNHNVMYWYQQKSSQAPKLLFHYYDKDFNNEADTPDNFQSRRPNTSFCFLDIRSPGLGDTAMYLCATSRDGGDEQFFGPGTRLTVL.

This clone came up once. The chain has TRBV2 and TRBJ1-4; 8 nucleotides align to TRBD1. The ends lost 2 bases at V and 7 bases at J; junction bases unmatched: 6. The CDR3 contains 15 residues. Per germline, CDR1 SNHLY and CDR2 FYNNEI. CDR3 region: CASSELGRGREKLFF. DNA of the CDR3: TGTGCCAGCAGTGAATTGGGCAGGGGGCGTGAAAAACTGTTTTTT.

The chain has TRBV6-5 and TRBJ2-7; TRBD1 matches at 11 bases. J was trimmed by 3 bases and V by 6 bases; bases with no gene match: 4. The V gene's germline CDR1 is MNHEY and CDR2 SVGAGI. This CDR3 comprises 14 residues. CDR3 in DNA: TGTGCCAGCAGCATCGGGACAGGGGGCTACGAGCAGTACTTC. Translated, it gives CASSIGTGGYEQYF.

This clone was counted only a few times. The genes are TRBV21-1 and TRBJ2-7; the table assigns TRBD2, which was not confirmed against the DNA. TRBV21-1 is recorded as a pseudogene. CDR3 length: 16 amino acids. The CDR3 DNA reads TGTGCCAGCAGCAAAGAAGAACTAGCGGCTTCCTACGAGCAGTACTTC. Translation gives CASSKEELAASYEQYF.

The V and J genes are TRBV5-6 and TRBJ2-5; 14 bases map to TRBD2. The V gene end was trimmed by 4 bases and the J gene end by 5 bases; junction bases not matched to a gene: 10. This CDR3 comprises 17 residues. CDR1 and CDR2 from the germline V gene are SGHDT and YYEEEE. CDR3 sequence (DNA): TGTGCCAGCAGCCCGCCGGGACTAGCGGGAGTGGGGGAGACCCAGTACTTC. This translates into CASSPPGLAGVGETQYF.

The CDR3 sequence is CASSLIPGQLYEQYF. CDR3 DNA sequence: TGTGCCAGCAGTTTAATTCCCGGACAGCTCTACGAGCAGTACTTC. The gene calls are TRBV28 and TRBJ2-7, with D perhaps matching TRBD1 (6 bases). Trimming cost V 2 bases and J 3 bases, with 14 bases left between them. Germline assignment: CDR1 MDHEN and CDR2 SYDVKM. The CDR3 consists of 15 residues.

CDR3 bases: TGTGCCACCTATTCACAGGGTGATTATCCAGATACGCAGTATTTT. It encodes CATYSQGDYPDTQYF. The genes are TRBV27 and TRBJ2-3, with D possibly being TRBD1 (6 bases). The CDR3 is 15 residues long. CDR1 MNHEY and CDR2 SMNVEV come from the germline V gene (reference sequence). The germline V and J ends were trimmed by 10 bases and 4 bases, with 21 bases remaining between them.

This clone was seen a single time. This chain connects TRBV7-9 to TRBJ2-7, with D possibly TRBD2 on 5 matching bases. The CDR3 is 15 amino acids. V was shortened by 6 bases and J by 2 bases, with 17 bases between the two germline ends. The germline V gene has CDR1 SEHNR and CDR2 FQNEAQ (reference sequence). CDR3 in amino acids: CASSPFDRGTYEQYF. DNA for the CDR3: TGTGCCAGCAGTCCCTTTGACCGGGGTACCTACGAGCAGTACTTC.

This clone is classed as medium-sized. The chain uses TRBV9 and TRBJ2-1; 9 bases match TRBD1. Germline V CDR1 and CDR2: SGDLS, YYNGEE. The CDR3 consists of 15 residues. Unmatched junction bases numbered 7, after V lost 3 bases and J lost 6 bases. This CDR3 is CASSASGTGINEQFF. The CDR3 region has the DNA TGTGCCAGCAGCGCCTCCGGGACAGGGATCAATGAGCAGTTCTTC.

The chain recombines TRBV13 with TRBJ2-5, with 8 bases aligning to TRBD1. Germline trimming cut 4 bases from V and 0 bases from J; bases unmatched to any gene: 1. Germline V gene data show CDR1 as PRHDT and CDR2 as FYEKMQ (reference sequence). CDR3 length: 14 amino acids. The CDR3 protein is CASSYRGYQETQYF. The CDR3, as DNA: TGTGCCAGCAGCTACAGGGGGTACCAAGAGACCCAGTACTTC.

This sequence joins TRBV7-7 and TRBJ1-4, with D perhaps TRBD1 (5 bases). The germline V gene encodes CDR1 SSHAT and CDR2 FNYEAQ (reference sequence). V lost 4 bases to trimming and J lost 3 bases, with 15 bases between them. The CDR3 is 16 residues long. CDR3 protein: CASSSGRDRANEKLFF. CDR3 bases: TGTGCCAGCAGCTCGGGCAGGGATCGGGCTAATGAAAAACTGTTTTTT.

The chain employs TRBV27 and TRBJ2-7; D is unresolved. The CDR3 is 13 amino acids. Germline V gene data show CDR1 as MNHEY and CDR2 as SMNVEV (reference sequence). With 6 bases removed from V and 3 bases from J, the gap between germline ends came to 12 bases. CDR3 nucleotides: TGTGCCAGCAGGGGAATCGACGGCTACGAGCAGTACTTC. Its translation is CASRGIDGYEQYF.

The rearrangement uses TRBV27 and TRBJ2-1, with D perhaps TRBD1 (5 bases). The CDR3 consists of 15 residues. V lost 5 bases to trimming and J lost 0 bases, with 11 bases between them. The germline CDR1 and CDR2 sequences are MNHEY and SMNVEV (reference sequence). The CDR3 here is CASSLGVSSYNEQFF. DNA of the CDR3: TGTGCCAGCAGTCTAGGGGTTAGCTCCTACAATGAGCAGTTCTTC.

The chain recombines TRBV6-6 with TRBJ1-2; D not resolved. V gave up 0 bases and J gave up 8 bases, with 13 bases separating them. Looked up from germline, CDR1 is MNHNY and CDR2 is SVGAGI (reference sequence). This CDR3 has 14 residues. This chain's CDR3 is CASSYSSLLEGYTF. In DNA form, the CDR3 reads TGTGCCAGCAGTTACTCGTCCTTACTGGAGGGCTACACCTTC.